The text below deals with one T cell receptor beta chain. The target of this receptor is not known. No base quality information exists; no much larger clone differs at one position. The source of the sample is a study of vaccination effects on CD4 cells after COVID-19 (dated by TCRdb to about 2022). In terms of the full investigation: Two doses of either the BNT162b2 or the mRNA-1273 mRNA SARS-CoV-2 vaccine were administered to participants. A total of 10 COVID-19 convalescent patients and a few SARS-CoV-2-naive healthy vaccine recipients were included in the full study. The study compared SARS-CoV-2 spike-specific CD4+ TCR repertoires before and after mRNA vaccination in COVID-19 convalescent patients and infection-naive vaccine recipients. Cultures from other donors in the study were sequenced with the Oncomine TCR Beta short-read assay on an Illumina iSeq 100. Pre-vaccine samples were drawn from two convalescent patients 16 days and one week before the first dose, at 142 and 148 days after COVID-19 diagnosis.

To identify antigen-specific CD4+ T cell clonotypes by their expansion, the ViraFEST assay first stimulated PBMC with viral peptide pools and then applied TCR sequencing. After about 9 days of culture, CD4+ T cells were isolated with the EasySep CD4+ T cell isolation kit. Convalescent patients had PCR-confirmed SARS-CoV-2 infection between March and December 2020, before Alpha, Beta and Delta variants emerged in the United States. Each well held fewer than 2.5 million PBMC cultured in IMDM containing 5% human AB serum, roughly 9.9 IU/ml IL-2 and gentamicin, along with 8 to 10 ug/ml peptides. Half of the culture medium was replaced with fresh IL-2-containing medium on days 3 and 7. Unless otherwise noted, each peptide stimulation condition was cultured in triplicate wells. Using Ficoll-Paque Plus gradient centrifugation, PBMC were separated from whole blood and then either used fresh or cryopreserved at -140C. The overlapping peptide pools covered the spike proteins of SARS-CoV-2 as well as those of the common cold coronaviruses HCoV-NL63, HCoV-OC43 and HCoV-229E. Genomic DNA was extracted from cultured CD4+ T cells with the QIAamp micro DNA kit.

The library was prepared using the immunoSEQ multiplex PCR assay. DNA from the CD4+ T cells that had been cultured and isolated underwent TCR beta CDR3 sequencing. Regarding the original processing steps: Non-productive TCR sequences were removed, reads were trimmed to the CDR3 region, and CDR3s of at least 7 amino acids were retained. The MANAFEST web app was used to pick out antigen-specific clonotypes by comparing their expansion in peptide wells with that in reference cultures. For clones to be considered positive, expansion at FDR<0.05 versus reference and all other wells, an odds ratio above 5, and a frequency above 0.1% in two replicate wells were required. Cross-reactive clonotypes were defined as significantly expanded in SARS-CoV-2 spike wells and in at least one common cold coronavirus spike condition. Using the stringdist R package, CDR3 similarity was measured by Levenshtein distance, and unrooted trees were constructed with ape in R 3.6.1. Entries here come from immuneACCESS through TCRdb and include only in-frame sequences with V and J called. Some clones fail to appear in such tables; in the studies checked, an unresolved V gene covers under half of the shortfall, and the cause of the remainder is unknown. V and J calls and clone size are given by that table; D and trimming were obtained from the DNA. In all, the sample holds around 30,000 clones, and 75% to 80% of those were seen once. The ten most abundant clones make up about 19% of the sample.

The junction shows trimming of 0 bases on V and 7 bases on J, and the gene matches do not reach 11 bases of it. Looking up the germline V gene yields CDR1 MGHRA and CDR2 YSYEKL. The CDR3 numbers 16 residues from cysteine through phenylalanine. The kept DNA is CDR3 alone, 48 bases in frame from the first base. What the research found in general, with its limitations: For convalescent patients, new clones induced by the vaccine made up most of the post-vaccine spike-reactive repertoire, and these new clones were largely distinct from the clones induced by infection. At late post-vaccination timepoints, both infection-induced and vaccine-induced clones showed marked clonal contraction, consistent with waning T cell responses. Only a small number of convalescent patients were included, and no early post-infection timepoints were available, which limited the study.

Recombination linked TRBV4-1 to TRBJ2-5; 7 bases in between match TRBD2. This sequence was found in a human donor who had a prior SARS-CoV-2 infection. The specimen was CD4+ T cells from PBMCs cultured with HCoV-NL63 spike peptides, collected before COVID-19 vaccination. This sample's cell subset or site label indicates: HCoV-NL63 spike overlapping peptide pool stimulation. The CDR3 protein sequence reads: CASSQDWPGWEGTQYF. The nucleotides read TGCGCCAGCAGCCAAGATTGGCCGGGCTGGGAGGGGACCCAGTACTTC.